A selection of T cell receptor beta chains follows, all from one sample in a study of T-cell memory formation after mild COVID-19. TCRdb re-called the 5' RACE reads with MiXCR, one entry per CDR3 protein. The table includes 250,000 to 350,000 distinct CDR3 sequences, more than 15% detected once. Sequencing was carried out using PBMCs or a T cell subset sorted from them (not recorded which). The receptors derive from a man aged 18 to 30 who had mild COVID-19 (a few samples of this study predate the infection). Cell type and time point are not known. The CDR3 runs from the conserved cysteine through the conserved F or W. The order of the fields is D gene, V gene, clone size, J gene, CDR3 protein, CDR3 DNA. A D gene is named only where the DNA matches it firmly. Size is stated for part of the rows, as once, few or many counts, or as a class when the clone is expanded.

D: .; V: TRBV6-6; size: .; J: TRBJ2-5; CDR3: CASSYSPLEGQKTQYF; DNA: TGTGCCAGCAGTTATTCCCCCTTGGAGGGGCAGAAGACCCAGTACTTC
D: .; V: TRBV7-9; size: few; J: TRBJ2-5; CDR3: CASSAFTETQYF; DNA: TGTGCCAGCAGCGCCTTTACGGAGACCCAGTACTTC
D: .; V: TRBV30; size: many; J: TRBJ2-5; CDR3: CAWSVQGETQYF; DNA: TGTGCCTGGAGTGTACAGGGTGAGACCCAGTACTTC
D: TRBD1; V: TRBV6-6; size: .; J: TRBJ1-2; CDR3: CASSYSVQGDYGYTF; DNA: TGTGCCAGCAGTTACTCGGTACAGGGGGACTATGGCTACACCTTC
D: .; V: TRBV7-9; size: .; J: TRBJ1-1; CDR3: CASIPVGGAHTEAFF; DNA: TGTGCCAGCATCCCAGTTGGAGGCGCCCACACTGAAGCTTTCTTT
D: .; V: TRBV20-1; size: .; J: TRBJ2-5; CDR3: CSAPPWSSKKETQYF; DNA: TGCAGTGCCCCCCCCTGGTCCTCAAAGAAAGAGACCCAGTACTTC
D: TRBD2; V: TRBV6-6; size: few; J: TRBJ2-7; CDR3: CASTYLGGSYEQYF; DNA: TGTGCCAGCACCTACCTCGGGGGGAGCTACGAGCAGTACTTC
D: .; V: TRBV7-9; size: .; J: TRBJ2-7; CDR3: CASSDLSYEQYF; DNA: TGTGCCAGCAGCGATCTTTCCTACGAGCAGTACTTC
D: TRBD1; V: TRBV7-3; size: once; J: TRBJ2-2; CDR3: CASSETTGSAGELFF; DNA: TGTGCCAGCAGCGAGACGACAGGGTCCGCCGGGGAGCTGTTTTTT
D: .; V: TRBV5-5; size: .; J: TRBJ2-7; CDR3: CASSFGLSYEQYF; DNA: TGTGCCAGCAGCTTTGGACTCTCCTACGAGCAGTACTTC
D: TRBD1; V: TRBV27; size: .; J: TRBJ1-6; CDR3: CASTLGTASPLHF; DNA: TGTGCCAGCACCCTCGGGACAGCCTCACCCCTCCACTTT
D: TRBD1; V: TRBV5-1; size: .; J: TRBJ1-1; CDR3: CASTGGTANTEAFF; DNA: TGCGCCAGCACCGGCGGGACAGCGAACACTGAAGCTTTCTTT
D: .; V: TRBV7-2; size: few; J: TRBJ1-2; CDR3: CASSPHNANYGYTF; DNA: TGTGCCAGCAGCCCACACAACGCGAACTATGGCTACACCTTC
D: .; V: TRBV6-1; size: few; J: TRBJ1-2; CDR3: CASSEPGFEGYTF; DNA: TGTGCCAGCAGTGAACCGGGGTTTGAAGGCTACACCTTC
D: .; V: TRBV4-3; size: many; J: TRBJ2-3; CDR3: CASSQGGSTDTQYF; DNA: TGTGCCAGCAGCCAAGGGGGTAGCACAGATACGCAGTATTTT
D: .; V: TRBV7-9; size: .; J: TRBJ1-1; CDR3: CASSLVHRAAGTEAFF; DNA: TGTGCCAGCAGCTTAGTTCATAGGGCAGCGGGCACTGAAGCTTTCTTT
D: .; V: TRBV5-6; size: .; J: TRBJ1-4; CDR3: CASSQFGGRNLREKLFF; DNA: TGTGCCAGCAGCCAGTTCGGGGGCCGGAACCTTAGGGAAAAACTGTTTTTT
D: .; V: TRBV18; size: few; J: TRBJ2-7; CDR3: CASSPGSPGIGSYEQYF; DNA: TGTGCCAGCTCCCCTGGATCCCCAGGAATTGGCTCCTACGAGCAGTACTTC